This TCR beta chain was retrieved from a study of monozygotic twins with inflammatory bowel disease (dated by TCRdb to about 2019). Background on the whole study: In total, around 28 monozygotic twin pairs made up the full study: 19 Danish pairs, all IBD-discordant, plus nine German pairs, of which four were IBD-concordant and five were IBD-discordant. Within discordant pairs, disease-associated traits were sought mainly by comparing IBD patients with their genetically identical healthy co-twins. Each individual had, on average, about 151 000 unique TCRalpha sequences and 181 000 unique TCRbeta sequences available for analysis. Findings and caveats that apply to the study as a whole: Distinction between different T cell subtypes could not be achieved in the analysis. Background noise and inter-individual variability may have been introduced into the repertoires by the differing immunosuppressive treatments among patients. Compared with healthy twins, IBD patients had fewer clonotypes in common with other individuals, a difference most pronounced in patients showing signs of disease activity. A decrease in TCRbeta repertoire diversity, as measured by inverse Simpson index, was observed in IBD patients compared with their healthy co-twins. Concordant and discordant twins showed no difference in repertoire similarity, possibly because of limited statistical power. The results gave no support for a single strong signal or clonotype linked to IBD.

Library method: 5' RACE. The input for every TCR library was around 4,000 ng of total RNA. For each sample, cDNA was synthesized in eight separate reactions using SMARTScribe reverse transcriptase. During cDNA synthesis, template switching introduced unique molecular identifiers that contained a 6-nucleotide sample barcode. Two nested PCRs of roughly 15 and 9 cycles amplified the TCRalpha and TCRbeta cDNA, and bead purification followed each PCR. Before amplification, the cDNA was treated with uracil DNA-glycosylase and purified using the QIAquick PCR purification kit. The second PCR was the step at which Illumina TruSeq-compatible adapters and sample-specific barcodes were added. TapeStation and Qubit were used to check library quality and concentration, and 4 to 6 ng of each library went into the pool. Sequencing of pooled libraries was carried out on an Illumina HiSeq2500 single-index Rapid Run using 2 x 100 bp reads and custom sequencing primers. As for the original processing: MiGEC version 1.2.6 was used for UMI-based consensus assembly, which corrected PCR and sequencing errors. V(D)J alignment, clonotype assembly and CDR3 extraction were performed with MiXCR version 2.1.1. Normalisation of gene usage, clonotype sharing and MAIT/NKT TCR abundance was achieved by analysing the top 1000, 10 000 and 20 000 clonotypes per sample. After downsampling to 27 000 UMIs, diversity was calculated as the inverse Simpson index using the vegan R package. Paired Mann-Whitney U tests on discordant twin pairs were used, with Benjamini-Hochberg multiple-testing correction. TCRdb reprocessed the reads and lists each CDR3 protein sequence as a single entry, with no DNA. These V and J calls derive from TCRdb rather than the authors' analysis. This specimen's table enumerates 150,000 to 200,000 distinct CDR3 sequences. Around 6.8% of the sample belongs to the ten largest clones.

As to this clonotype: The antigen this receptor binds is unknown.

The germline V gene sets CDR1 to SGDLS and CDR2 to YYNGEE. The CDR3 goes from the cysteine to the phenylalanine over 13 residues. The coding DNA is unavailable. From each donor, a roughly 2.5 ml peripheral blood sample was collected into PAXgene tubes and stored at -80 degrees C. Total RNA was isolated from whole blood with the PAXgene blood miRNA kit on an automated QIAcube, without T cell sorting. Peripheral blood from monozygotic twin pairs who were concordant or discordant for inflammatory bowel disease underwent deep TCRalpha and TCRbeta repertoire profiling using unique molecular barcoding. Smoking habits were recorded for all twin pairs, and each individual was classified as a current, former or never smoker.

The rearrangement joined TRBV9 to TRBJ2-5; the TRBD1 assignment by TCRdb is unverifiable without DNA. The material sequenced was blood. The sequence came from a human donor with ulcerative colitis or Crohn's disease, or a healthy co-twin of an affected twin (not recorded which). CDR3 loop: CASSVVGRGTQYF.